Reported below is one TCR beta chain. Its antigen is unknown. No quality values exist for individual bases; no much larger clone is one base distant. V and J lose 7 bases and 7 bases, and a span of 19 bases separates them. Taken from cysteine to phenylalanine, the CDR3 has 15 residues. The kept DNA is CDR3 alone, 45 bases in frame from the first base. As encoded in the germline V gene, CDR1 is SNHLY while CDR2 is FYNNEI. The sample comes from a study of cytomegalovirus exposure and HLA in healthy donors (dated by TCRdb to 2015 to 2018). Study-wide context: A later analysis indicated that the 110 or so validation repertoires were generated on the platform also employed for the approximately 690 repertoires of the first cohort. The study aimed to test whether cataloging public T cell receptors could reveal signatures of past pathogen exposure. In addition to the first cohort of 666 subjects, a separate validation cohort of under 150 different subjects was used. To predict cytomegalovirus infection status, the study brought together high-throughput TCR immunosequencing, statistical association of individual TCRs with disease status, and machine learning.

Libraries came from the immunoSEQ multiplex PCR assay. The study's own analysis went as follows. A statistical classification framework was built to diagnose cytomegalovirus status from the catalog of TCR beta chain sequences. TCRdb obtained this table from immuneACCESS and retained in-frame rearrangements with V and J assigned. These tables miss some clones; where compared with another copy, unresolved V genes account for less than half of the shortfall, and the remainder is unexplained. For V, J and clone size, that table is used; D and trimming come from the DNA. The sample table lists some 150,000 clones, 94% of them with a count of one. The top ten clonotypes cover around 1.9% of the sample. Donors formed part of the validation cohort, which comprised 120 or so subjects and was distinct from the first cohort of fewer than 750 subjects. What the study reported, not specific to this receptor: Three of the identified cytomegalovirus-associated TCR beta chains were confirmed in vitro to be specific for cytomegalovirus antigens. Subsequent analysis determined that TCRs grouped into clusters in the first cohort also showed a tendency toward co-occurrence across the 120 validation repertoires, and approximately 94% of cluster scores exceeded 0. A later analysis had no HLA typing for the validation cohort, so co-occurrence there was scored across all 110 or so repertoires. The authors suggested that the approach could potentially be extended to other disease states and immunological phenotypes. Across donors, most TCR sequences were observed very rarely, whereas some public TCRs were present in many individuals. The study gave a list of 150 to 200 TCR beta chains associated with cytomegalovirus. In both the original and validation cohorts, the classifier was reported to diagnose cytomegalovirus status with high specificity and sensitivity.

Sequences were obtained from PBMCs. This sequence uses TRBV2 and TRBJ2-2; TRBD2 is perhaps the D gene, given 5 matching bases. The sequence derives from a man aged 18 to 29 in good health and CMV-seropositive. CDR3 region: CASTPLGAVDGELFF. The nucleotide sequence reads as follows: TGTGCCAGCACCCCCCTGGGAGCGGTGGACGGGGAGCTGTTTTTT.